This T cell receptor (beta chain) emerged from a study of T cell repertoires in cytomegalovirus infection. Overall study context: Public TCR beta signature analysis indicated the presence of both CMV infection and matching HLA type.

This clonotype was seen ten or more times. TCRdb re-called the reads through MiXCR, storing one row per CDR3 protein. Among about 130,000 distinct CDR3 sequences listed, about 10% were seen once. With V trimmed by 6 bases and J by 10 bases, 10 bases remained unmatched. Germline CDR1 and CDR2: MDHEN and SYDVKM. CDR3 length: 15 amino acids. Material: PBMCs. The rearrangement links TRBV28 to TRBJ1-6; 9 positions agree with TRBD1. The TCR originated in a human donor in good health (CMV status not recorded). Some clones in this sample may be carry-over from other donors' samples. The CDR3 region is CASRPGQGTGSPLHF. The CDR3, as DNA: TGTGCCAGCAGACCGGGACAGGGTACTGGATCACCCCTCCACTTT. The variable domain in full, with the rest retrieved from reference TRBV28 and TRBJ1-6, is DVKVTQSSRYLVKRTGEKVFLECVQDMDHENMFWYRQDPGLGLRLIYFSYDVKMKEKGDIPEGYSVSREKKERFSLILESASTNQTSMYLCASRPGQGTGSPLHFGNGTRLTVT.